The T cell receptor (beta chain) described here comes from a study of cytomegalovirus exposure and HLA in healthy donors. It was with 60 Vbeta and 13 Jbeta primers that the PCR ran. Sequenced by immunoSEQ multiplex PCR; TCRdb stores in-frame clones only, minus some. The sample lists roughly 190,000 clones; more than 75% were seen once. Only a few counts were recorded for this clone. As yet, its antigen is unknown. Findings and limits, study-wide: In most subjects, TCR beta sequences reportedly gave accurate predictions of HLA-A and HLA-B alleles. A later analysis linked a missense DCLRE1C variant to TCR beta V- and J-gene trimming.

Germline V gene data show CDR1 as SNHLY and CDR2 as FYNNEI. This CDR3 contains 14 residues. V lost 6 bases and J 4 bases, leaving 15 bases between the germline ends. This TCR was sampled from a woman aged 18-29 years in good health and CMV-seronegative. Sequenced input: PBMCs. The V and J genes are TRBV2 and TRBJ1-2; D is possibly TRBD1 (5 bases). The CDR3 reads CASSSGTGGYGYTF. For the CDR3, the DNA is TGTGCCAGCAGCTCAGGGACGGGGGGCTATGGCTACACCTTC.